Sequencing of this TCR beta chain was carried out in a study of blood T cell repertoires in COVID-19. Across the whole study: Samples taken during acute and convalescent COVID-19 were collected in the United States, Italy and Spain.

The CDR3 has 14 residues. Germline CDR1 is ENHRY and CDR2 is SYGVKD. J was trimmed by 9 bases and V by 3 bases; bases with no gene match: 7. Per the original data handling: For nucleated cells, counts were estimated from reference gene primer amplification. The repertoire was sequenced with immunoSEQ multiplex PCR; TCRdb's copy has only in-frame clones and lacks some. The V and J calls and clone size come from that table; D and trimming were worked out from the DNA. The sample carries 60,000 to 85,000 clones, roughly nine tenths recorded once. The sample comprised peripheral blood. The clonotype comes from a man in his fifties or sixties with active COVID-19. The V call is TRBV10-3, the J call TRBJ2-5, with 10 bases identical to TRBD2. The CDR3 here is CAISDGLAVEAQYF. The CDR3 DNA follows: TGTGCCATCAGTGATGGACTAGCGGTGGAGGCCCAGTACTTC.